Each of the 22 T cell receptor beta chains below was sequenced from the same sample in a study of T cell responses to AZD1222 COVID-19 vaccine. Produced via immunoSEQ multiplex PCR; TCRdb's table is partial and in-frame only. The table has 85,000 to 120,000 clones, 86% seen once. The sample in question was peripheral blood, obtained on day 0 of AZD1222 vaccination. The receptors derive from an adult in good health.

This clone was observed a handful of times. This chain connects TRBV12-3 or TRBV12-4 to TRBJ2-7, with D hard to call. The CDR3 extends over 11 amino acids. Trimming left V 2 bases short and J 7 bases short, with 6 bases between. CDR3 region: CASSLFAEQYF. CDR3 nucleotides: TGTGCCAGCAGTTTATTCGCTGAGCAGTACTTC.

The chain has TRBV2 and TRBJ2-7; the match to TRBD1 covers 11 bases. Germline V gives CDR1 SNHLY, CDR2 FYNNEI. CDR3 length: 13 residues. J was trimmed by 7 bases and V by 4 bases; bases with no gene match: 3. The CDR3 sequence: CASSADRGREQYF. Written as DNA, the CDR3 is TGTGCCAGCAGTGCGGACAGGGGGCGAGAGCAGTACTTC.

This chain links TRBV3-1 (or the pseudogene TRBV3-2) with TRBJ1-2, with a weak D call TRBD1 (6 bases). The CDR3 is 13 amino acids. Germline V lookup: CDR1 LGHDT, CDR2 YNNKEL (reference sequence). V gave up 4 bases and J gave up 8 bases, with 14 bases separating them. The CDR3 is CASSPLAGDGYTF. CDR3 nucleotides: TGTGCCAGCAGCCCCCTGGCAGGGGACGGCTACACCTTC.

Concerning this clone itself: Other nucleotide sequences in the sample specify the same CDR3. The gene calls are TRBV11-3 and TRBJ1-1; D unresolved. This CDR3 has 13 amino acids. CDR1 SGHNT and CDR2 YENEEA come from the germline V gene. V shed 1 base and J shed 1 base, with 4 bases lying between them. The CDR3 reads CASSLGGNTEAFF. Written as DNA, the CDR3 is TGTGCCAGCAGCTTAGGCGGGAACACTGAAGCTTTCTTT.

This CDR3 is CASSLVRLAGPNTGELFF. The CDR3 DNA reads as TGTGCCAGCAGCTTAGTTCGGCTAGCGGGGCCTAACACCGGGGAGCTGTTTTTT. The chain links TRBV11-2 to TRBJ2-2, with 9 bases identical to TRBD2. This CDR3 is 18 amino acids long. V dropped 1 base and J dropped 2; count of bases not matched to a gene: 8. CDR1 and CDR2 from the germline V gene are SGHAT and FQNNGV.

The chain couples TRBV10-3 to TRBJ2-5, with D tentatively TRBD1 or TRBD2 (6 bases each). Germline V gene data show CDR1 as ENHRY and CDR2 as SYGVKD. CDR3 length equals 15 residues. Trimming left V 0 bases short and J 2 bases short, with 10 bases between. CDR3 DNA sequence: TGTGCCATCAGTGAGTCGGGGGGCAATCAAGAGACCCAGTACTTC. Protein sequence: CAISESGGNQETQYF.

This clone showed up just once. This rearrangement joins TRBV27 to TRBJ1-6; 10 positions match TRBD1. CDR3 length: 18 amino acids. Germline-derived CDR1 and CDR2 are MNHEY and SMNVEV (reference sequence). The J segment lost 14 bases and the V segment lost 0 bases, leaving 16 bases of the junction unmatched. The CDR3 loop is CASSLSSTGTGATRTLHF. For the CDR3, the DNA is TGTGCCAGCAGTTTATCATCTACCGGGACAGGGGCTACCAGGACCCTCCACTTT.

The J gene is TRBJ1-5, the V gene TRBV2; D call uncertain. Germline V CDR1 and CDR2: SNHLY, FYNNEI. There are 13 residues in the CDR3. Deletions cut 7 bases from V and 3 bases from J, with 10 bases between. This chain's CDR3 is CASTPGNNQPQHF. CDR3 in DNA: TGTGCCAGCACCCCCGGGAACAATCAGCCCCAGCATTTT.

This sequence joins TRBV7-2 and TRBJ1-2; D is unclear. CDR3 length: 15 amino acids. Per germline, CDR1 SGHTA and CDR2 FQGNSA. The V end lost 1 base, the J end lost 0 bases, and 9 bases lay between the germline ends. The CDR3 nucleotides are TGTGCCAGCAGCTTAGGCATCCCCTCTAACTATGGCTACACCTTC. It codes for CASSLGIPSNYGYTF.

This clone showed up just once. The chain links TRBV6-5 to TRBJ1-2; 7 bases align to TRBD1. Germline V gene data show CDR1 as MNHEY and CDR2 as SVGAGI. The V gene end was trimmed by 8 bases and the J gene end by 7 bases; junction bases not matched to a gene: 10. The CDR3 loop spans 13 amino acids. Here the CDR3 reads CASGSGQISGYTF. As DNA, the CDR3 is TGTGCCAGCGGTTCGGGACAGATCTCTGGCTACACCTTC.

The V and J genes are TRBV7-3 and TRBJ2-5; 10 bases agree with TRBD2. The trim removed 0 bases at V and 5 bases at J, leaving 6 bases unmatched. CDR3 length: 16 residues. Germline lookup yields CDR1 SGHTA and CDR2 FQGTGA. The DNA for the CDR3 is TGTGCCAGCAGCTTAACCGCTAGCGGGAGTGTTGAGACCCAGTACTTC. This sequence encodes CASSLTASGSVETQYF.

V usage is TRBV30 and J usage is TRBJ2-1; 7 positions agree with TRBD2. The CDR3 is 17 residues long. Looked up from germline, CDR1 is GTSNPN and CDR2 is SVGIG (reference sequence). J lost 0 bases, V lost 0 bases, and 8 bases had no gene match. The CDR3 nucleotides read TGTGCCTGGAGTGTACCCCCGACTAGCAGCTCCTACAATGAGCAGTTCTTC. Its protein is CAWSVPPTSSSYNEQFF. The entire variable domain, with the rest obtained from reference TRBV30 and TRBJ2-1, is as follows: SQTIHQWPATLVQPVGSPLSLECTVEGTSNPNLYWYRQAAGRGLQLLFYSVGIGQISSEVPQNLSASRPQDRQFILSSKKLLLSDSGFYLCAWSVPPTSSSYNEQFFGPGTRLTVL.

This clone came up once. The genes are TRBV11-2 and TRBJ2-7; TRBD1 matches 8 bases. J gave up 0 bases and V 5 bases, and 9 bases lay outside the gene matches. The V gene's germline CDR1 is SGHAT and CDR2 FQNNGV. The CDR3 extends over 16 amino acids. The CDR3 sequence: CASSPIRGPHSYEQYF. The CDR3 DNA is TGTGCCAGCAGCCCAATCAGGGGGCCCCACTCCTACGAGCAGTACTTC.

V usage is TRBV3-1 (or the pseudogene TRBV3-2) and J usage is TRBJ1-6; no clear D. The CDR3 length is 13 residues. Looked up from germline, CDR1 is LGHDT and CDR2 is YNNKEL (reference sequence). With 2 bases removed from V and 7 bases from J, the gap between germline ends came to 6 bases. The CDR3 DNA reads TGTGCCAGCAGCCAAAACCTCAATTCACCCCTCCACTTT. The encoded protein is CASSQNLNSPLHF.

The chain employs TRBV10-3 and TRBJ2-7; D unclear. Trimming took 2 bases from V and 1 from J, leaving 9 bases between them. This CDR3 has 14 amino acids. From germline, CDR1 is ENHRY and CDR2 SYGVKD. The CDR3 reads CAISEVRASYEQYF. As DNA, the CDR3 is TGTGCCATCAGTGAGGTTAGGGCATCCTACGAGCAGTACTTC.

The chain carries TRBV28 and TRBJ2-6; D could derive from TRBD1 or TRBD2 (5 bases each). Trimming cost V 7 bases and J 4 bases, with 14 bases left between them. The CDR3 extends over 15 amino acids. Germline V gene lookup returns CDR1 MDHEN and CDR2 SYDVKM. The CDR3 DNA reads as TGTGCCAGCACCCGTGGGGGAGTGGGGGCCAACGTCCTGACTTTC. Translated: CASTRGGVGANVLTF.

The V gene is TRBV24-1, the J gene TRBJ1-2, with TRBD1 matching 7 bases. Germline V lookup: CDR1 KGHDR, CDR2 SFDVKD. The CDR3 spans 12 residues. Trimming removed 9 bases from V and 4 bases from J; junction bases left unmatched: 4. This CDR3 is CATGDRTYGYTF. The CDR3 DNA is TGTGCCACCGGGGACAGAACCTATGGCTACACCTTC.

The rearrangement joins TRBV15 to TRBJ1-2, with TRBD1 as a possible D gene (5 bases). This CDR3 is 15 amino acids long. Looked up from germline, CDR1 is LNHNV and CDR2 is YYDKDF (reference sequence). The V gene lost 3 bases and the J gene lost 2 bases, with 13 bases spanning the gap. CDR3 sequence (DNA): TGTGCCACCAGCAGGTCCCGCGGGGGAAACTATGGCTACACCTTC. Protein: CATSRSRGGNYGYTF.

This chain joins TRBV9 and TRBJ1-2; possible D gene TRBD1, 6 bases. Germline CDR1 is SGDLS and CDR2 is YYNGEE. The CDR3 has 15 residues. Trimming took off 0 bases at V and 6 bases at J, with 15 bases between the two ends. CDR3 in amino acids: CASSVEVAGTNGYTF. Here the CDR3 DNA reads TGTGCCAGCAGCGTAGAAGTTGCTGGGACAAATGGCTACACCTTC.

The V call is TRBV19, the J call TRBJ1-1; D perhaps matches TRBD1 (5 bases). There are 15 residues in the CDR3. From germline, CDR1 is LNHDA and CDR2 SQIVND (reference sequence). The V and J ends lost 5 bases and 5 bases respectively, with 18 bases between them. In DNA form, the CDR3 reads TGTGCCAGTAGTCCCGCCGGGGGAGTGAGGACTGAAGCTTTCTTT. It codes for CASSPAGGVRTEAFF.

Concerning this clone: The junction shows a germline mismatch at one end, possibly a read error. The V gene is TRBV14, the J gene TRBJ2-7; perhaps TRBD2 as D (6 bases). CDR3 length: 13 amino acids. The V gene's germline CDR1 is SGHDN and CDR2 FVKESK. The CDR3 nucleotides are TGTGCCAGCAGCCAAGGGGGGGTAGACCCTCCCAACTTC. Encoded protein: CASSQGGVDPPNF.

J is TRBJ2-7 and V is TRBV27, with 9 bases aligning to TRBD1. Germline-derived CDR1 and CDR2 are MNHEY and SMNVEV (reference sequence). The CDR3 loop spans 13 amino acids. The junction had 5 bases not matched to a gene; V was cut back by 6 bases and J by 5 bases. CDR3 sequence: CASRGTGMNEQYF. The CDR3 DNA follows: TGTGCCAGCAGGGGGACAGGGATGAACGAGCAGTACTTC.